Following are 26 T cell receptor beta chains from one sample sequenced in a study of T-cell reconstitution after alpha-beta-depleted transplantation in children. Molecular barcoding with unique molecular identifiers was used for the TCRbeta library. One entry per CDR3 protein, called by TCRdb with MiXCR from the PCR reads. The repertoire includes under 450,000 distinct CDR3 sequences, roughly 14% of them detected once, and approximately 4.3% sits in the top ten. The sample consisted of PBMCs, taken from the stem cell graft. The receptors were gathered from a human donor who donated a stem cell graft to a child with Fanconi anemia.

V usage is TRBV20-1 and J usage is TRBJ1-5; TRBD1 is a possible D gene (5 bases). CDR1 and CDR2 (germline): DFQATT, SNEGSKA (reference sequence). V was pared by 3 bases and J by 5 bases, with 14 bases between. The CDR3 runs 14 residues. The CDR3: CSARGRGGDQPQHF. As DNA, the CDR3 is TGCAGTGCTAGGGGGCGTGGGGGGGATCAGCCCCAGCATTTT.

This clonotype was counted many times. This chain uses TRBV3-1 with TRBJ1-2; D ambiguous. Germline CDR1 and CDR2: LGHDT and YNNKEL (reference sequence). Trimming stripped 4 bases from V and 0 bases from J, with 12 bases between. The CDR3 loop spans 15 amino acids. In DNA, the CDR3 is TGTGCCAGCAGCCTGGGTCCGGGCTCTAACTATGGCTACACCTTC. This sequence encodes CASSLGPGSNYGYTF. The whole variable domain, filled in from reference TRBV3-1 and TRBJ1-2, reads DTAVSQTPKYLVTQMGNDKSIKCEQNLGHDTMYWYKQDSKKFLKIMFSYNNKELIINETVPNRFSPKSPDKAHLNLHINSLELGDSAVYFCASSLGPGSNYGYTFGSGTRLTVV.

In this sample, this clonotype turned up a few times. The CDR3 here is CASSSRTGTFYGYTF. In DNA form, the CDR3 reads TGTGCCAGCAGCTCCAGGACAGGGACTTTCTATGGCTACACCTTC. The chain uses TRBV7-2 and TRBJ1-2, with 8 bases fitting TRBD1. The CDR3 totals 15 residues. Trimming took 4 bases from V and 4 from J; bases not matched to a gene: 8. Germline loops: CDR1 SGHTA, CDR2 FQGNSA.

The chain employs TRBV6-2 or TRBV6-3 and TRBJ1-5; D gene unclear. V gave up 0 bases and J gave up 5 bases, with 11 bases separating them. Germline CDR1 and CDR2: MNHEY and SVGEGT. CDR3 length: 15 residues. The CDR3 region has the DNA TGTGCCAGCAGTTACTCGAAGGGCGAGGATCAGCCCCAGCATTTT. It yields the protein CASSYSKGEDQPQHF.

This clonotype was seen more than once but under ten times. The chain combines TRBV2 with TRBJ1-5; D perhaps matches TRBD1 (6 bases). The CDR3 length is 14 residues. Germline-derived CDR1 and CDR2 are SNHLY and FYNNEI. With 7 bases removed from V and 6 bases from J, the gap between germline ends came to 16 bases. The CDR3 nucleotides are TGTGCCAGCACGCCGGACAGTCAAGGTCAGCCCCAGCATTTT. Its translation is CASTPDSQGQPQHF.

CDR3 residues: CASSRPPGQEGNTEAFF. In DNA form, the CDR3 reads TGTGCCAGCAGTCGTCCTCCGGGACAGGAGGGTAACACTGAAGCTTTCTTT. V and J are TRBV6-5 and TRBJ1-1; 8 bases fit TRBD1. The CDR3 loop spans 17 amino acids. Trimming took 5 bases from V and 2 from J; bases not matched to a gene: 13. Germline CDR1 reads MNHEY; CDR2 reads SVGAGI.

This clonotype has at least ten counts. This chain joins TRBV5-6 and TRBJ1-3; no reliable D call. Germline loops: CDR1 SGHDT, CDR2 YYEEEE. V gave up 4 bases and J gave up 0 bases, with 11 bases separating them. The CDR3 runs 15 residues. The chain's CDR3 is CASSGTDSSGNTIYF. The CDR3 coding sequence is TGTGCCAGCAGCGGAACGGATTCCTCTGGAAACACCATATATTTT.

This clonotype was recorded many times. As DNA, the CDR3 is TGTGCCACCAGTCAGACAGGGGGCCCTTCCGATGAGCAGTTCTTC. As protein: CATSQTGGPSDEQFF. The chain links TRBV24-1 to TRBJ2-1, with TRBD1 identical over 10 bases. Germline-derived CDR1 and CDR2 are KGHDR and SFDVKD. V dropped 6 bases and J dropped 8; count of bases not matched to a gene: 9. This CDR3 region has 15 residues.

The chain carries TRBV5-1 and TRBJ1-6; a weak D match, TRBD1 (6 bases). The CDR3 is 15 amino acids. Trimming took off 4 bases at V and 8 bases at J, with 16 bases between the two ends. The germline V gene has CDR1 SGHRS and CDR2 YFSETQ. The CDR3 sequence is CASSETGHRDSPLHF. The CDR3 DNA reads TGCGCCAGCAGCGAGACAGGACATCGGGATTCACCCCTCCACTTT.

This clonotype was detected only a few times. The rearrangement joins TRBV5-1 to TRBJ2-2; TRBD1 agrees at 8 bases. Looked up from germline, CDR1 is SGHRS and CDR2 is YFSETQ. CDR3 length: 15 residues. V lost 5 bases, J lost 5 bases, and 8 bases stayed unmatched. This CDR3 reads CASRSGTGPTGELFF. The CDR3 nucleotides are TGCGCCAGCAGGTCCGGGACAGGCCCAACCGGGGAGCTGTTTTTT. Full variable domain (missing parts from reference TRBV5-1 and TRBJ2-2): KAGVTQTPRYLIKTRGQQVTLSCSPISGHRSVSWYQQTPGQGLQFLFEYFSETQRNKGNFPGRFSGRQFSNSRSEMNVSTLELGDSALYLCASRSGTGPTGELFFGEGSRLTVL.

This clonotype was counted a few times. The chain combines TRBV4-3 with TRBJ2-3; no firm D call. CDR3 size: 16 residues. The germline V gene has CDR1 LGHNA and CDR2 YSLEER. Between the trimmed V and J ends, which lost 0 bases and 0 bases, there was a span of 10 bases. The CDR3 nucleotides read TGCGCCAGCAGCCAAGACGGGTGGAGTAGCACAGATACGCAGTATTTT. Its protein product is CASSQDGWSSTDTQYF.

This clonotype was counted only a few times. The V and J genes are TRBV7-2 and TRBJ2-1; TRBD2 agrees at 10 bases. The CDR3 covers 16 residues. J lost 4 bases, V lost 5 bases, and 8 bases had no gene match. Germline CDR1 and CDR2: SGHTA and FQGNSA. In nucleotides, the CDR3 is TGTGCCAGCAGCCCCCAACTAGCGGGGTATTACAATGAGCAGTTCTTC. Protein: CASSPQLAGYYNEQFF.

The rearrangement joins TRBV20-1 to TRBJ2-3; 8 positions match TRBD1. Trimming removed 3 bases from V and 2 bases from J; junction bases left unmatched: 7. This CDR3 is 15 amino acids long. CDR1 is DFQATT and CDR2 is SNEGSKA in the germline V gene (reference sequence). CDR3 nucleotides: TGCAGTGCTAGCCCTGGGACAGGTAACACAGATACGCAGTATTTT. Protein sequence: CSASPGTGNTDTQYF.

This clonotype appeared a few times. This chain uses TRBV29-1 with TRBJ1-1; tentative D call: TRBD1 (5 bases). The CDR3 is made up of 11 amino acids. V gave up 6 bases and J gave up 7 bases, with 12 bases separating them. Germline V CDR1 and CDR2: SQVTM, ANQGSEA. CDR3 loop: CSVDTGLEAFF. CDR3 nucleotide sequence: TGCAGCGTCGATACAGGACTTGAAGCTTTCTTT.

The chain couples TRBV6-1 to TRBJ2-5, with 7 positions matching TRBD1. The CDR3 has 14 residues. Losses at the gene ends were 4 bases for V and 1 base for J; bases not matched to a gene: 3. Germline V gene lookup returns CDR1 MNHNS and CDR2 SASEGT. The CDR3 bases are TGTGCCAGCAGTGTACGGACAGGCCAAGAGACCCAGTACTTC. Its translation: CASSVRTGQETQYF.

CDR3 in amino acids: CASSDDRKNTGELFF. CDR3 coding DNA: TGTGCCAGCAGCGACGACCGGAAGAACACCGGGGAGCTGTTTTTT. The rearrangement links TRBV7-2 to TRBJ2-2; no reliable D call. Trimming left V 5 bases short and J 1 base short, with 11 bases between. Germline values: CDR1 SGHTA, CDR2 FQGNSA. The CDR3 has 15 amino acids.

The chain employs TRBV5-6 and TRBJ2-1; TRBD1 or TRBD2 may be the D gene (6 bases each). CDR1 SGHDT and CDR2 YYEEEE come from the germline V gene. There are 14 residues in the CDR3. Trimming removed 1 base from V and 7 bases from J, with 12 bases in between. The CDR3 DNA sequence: TGTGCCAGCAGCTTGTGGGGGGCCTGGAATGAGCAGTTCTTC. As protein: CASSLWGAWNEQFF.

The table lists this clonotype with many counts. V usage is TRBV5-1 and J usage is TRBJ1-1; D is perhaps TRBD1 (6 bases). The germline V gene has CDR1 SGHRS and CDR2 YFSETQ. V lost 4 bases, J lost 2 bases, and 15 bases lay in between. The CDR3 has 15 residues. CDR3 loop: CASSQAPQGNTEAFF. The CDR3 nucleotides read TGCGCCAGCAGCCAAGCCCCACAGGGAAACACTGAAGCTTTCTTT.

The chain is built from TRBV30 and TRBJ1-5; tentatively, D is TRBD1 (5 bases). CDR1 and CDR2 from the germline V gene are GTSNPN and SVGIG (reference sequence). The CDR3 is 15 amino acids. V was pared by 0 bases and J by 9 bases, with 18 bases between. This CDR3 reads CAWSVRQPRDAPQHF. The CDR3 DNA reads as TGTGCCTGGAGTGTACGACAGCCCCGGGATGCGCCCCAGCATTTT.

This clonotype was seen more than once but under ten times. This chain's CDR3 is CASSLRGQTTDTQYF. The CDR3 DNA is TGTGCCAGCAGCTTAAGGGGACAGACCACAGATACGCAGTATTTT. This chain joins TRBV7-3 and TRBJ2-3; TRBD1 agrees at 7 bases. Germline V CDR1 and CDR2: SGHTA, FQGTGA. The trim removed 1 base at V and 2 bases at J, leaving 3 bases unmatched. The CDR3 totals 15 residues. The variable domain in full, completed from reference TRBV7-3 and TRBJ2-3, reads GAGVSQTPSNKVTEKGKYVELRCDPISGHTALYWYRQSLGQGPEFLIYFQGTGAADDSGLPNDRFFAVRPEGSVSTLKIQRTERGDSAVYLCASSLRGQTTDTQYFGPGTRLTVL.

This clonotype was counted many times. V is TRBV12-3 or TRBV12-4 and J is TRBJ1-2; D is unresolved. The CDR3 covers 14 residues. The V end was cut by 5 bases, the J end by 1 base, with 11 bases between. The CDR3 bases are TGTGCCAGCAGTGACCTACTGGTTAACTATGGCTACACCTTC. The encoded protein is CASSDLLVNYGYTF.

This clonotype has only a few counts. The CDR3 spells CSTAGRSNQPQHF. Here the CDR3 DNA reads TGCAGTACCGCAGGGCGTAGCAATCAGCCCCAGCATTTT. The V call is TRBV20-1, the J call TRBJ1-5; maybe TRBD1 (5 bases). Germline CDR1 reads DFQATT; CDR2 reads SNEGSKA (reference sequence). Trimming removed 8 bases at V and 0 bases at J, with 11 bases between. The CDR3 totals 13 residues.

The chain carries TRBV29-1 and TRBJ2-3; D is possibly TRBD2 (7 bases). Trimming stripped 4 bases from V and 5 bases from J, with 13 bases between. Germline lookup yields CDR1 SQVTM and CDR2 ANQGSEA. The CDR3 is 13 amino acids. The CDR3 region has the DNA TGCAGCGTTGGTTTCGGGGGGCTAGATACGCAGTATTTT. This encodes CSVGFGGLDTQYF.

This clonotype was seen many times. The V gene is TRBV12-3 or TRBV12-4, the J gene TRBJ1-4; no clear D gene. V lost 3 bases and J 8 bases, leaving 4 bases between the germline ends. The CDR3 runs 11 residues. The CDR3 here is CASSFAEKLFF. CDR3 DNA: TGTGCCAGCAGTTTTGCCGAAAAACTGTTTTTT.

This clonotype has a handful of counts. DNA of the CDR3: TGTGCCAGCAGCATAGTAAGGGTACTTGAGGGAGAGACCCAGTACTTC. This translates into CASSIVRVLEGETQYF. The gene calls are TRBV21-1 and TRBJ2-5; the DNA was not compared with TRBD2, the D call given in the table. TRBV21-1 is a known pseudogene. The CDR3 has 16 residues.

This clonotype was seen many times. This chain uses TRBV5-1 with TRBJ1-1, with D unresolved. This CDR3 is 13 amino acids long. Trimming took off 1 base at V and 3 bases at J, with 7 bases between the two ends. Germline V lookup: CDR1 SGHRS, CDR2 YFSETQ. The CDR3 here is CASSLQEYTEAFF. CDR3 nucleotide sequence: TGCGCCAGCAGCTTGCAGGAATACACTGAAGCTTTCTTT.